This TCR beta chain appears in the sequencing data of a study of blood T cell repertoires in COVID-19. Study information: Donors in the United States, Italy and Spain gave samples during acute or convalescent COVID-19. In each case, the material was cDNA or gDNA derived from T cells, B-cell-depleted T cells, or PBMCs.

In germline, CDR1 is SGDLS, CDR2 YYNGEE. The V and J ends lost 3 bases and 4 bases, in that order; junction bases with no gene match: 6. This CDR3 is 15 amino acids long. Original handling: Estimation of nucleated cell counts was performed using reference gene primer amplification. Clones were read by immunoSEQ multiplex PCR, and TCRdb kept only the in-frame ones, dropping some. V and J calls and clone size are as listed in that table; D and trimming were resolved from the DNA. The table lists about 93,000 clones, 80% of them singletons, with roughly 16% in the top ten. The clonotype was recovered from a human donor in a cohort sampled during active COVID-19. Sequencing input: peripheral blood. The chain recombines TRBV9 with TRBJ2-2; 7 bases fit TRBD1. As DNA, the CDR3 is TGTGCCAGCAGCGAAGGGACAGTCGGCACCGGGGAGCTGTTTTTT. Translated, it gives CASSEGTVGTGELFF.